Listed below are T cell receptor beta chains from one sample, sequenced in a study of T-cell reconstitution after alpha-beta-depleted transplantation in children. TCRdb passed the PCR reads through MiXCR, listing each CDR3 protein once. This sample has hundreds of thousands of distinct CDR3 sequences, with around 12% found just once. This specimen was PBMCs from the stem cell graft donor, taken from the stem cell graft. Source of these receptors: a human donor who donated a stem cell graft to a child with acute lymphoblastic leukemia. CDR3s include the opening cysteine and the closing phenylalanine or tryptophan. The D gene is left open where the match is weak. Only part of the rows carry a size: once, few, many, or a class if the clone is expanded.

j_call	d_call	clone_size	v_call	cdr3_nt	cdr3_aa
TRBJ2-1	TRBD2	medium-sized	TRBV5-1	TGCGCCAGCAGCGGCCGGACTAGCGGGAATGAGCAGTTCTTC	CASSGRTSGNEQFF
TRBJ2-7	-	many	TRBV7-2	TGTGCCAGCAACCCCAGGAGCTCCTACGAGCAGTACTTC	CASNPRSSYEQYF
TRBJ1-1	-	-	TRBV20-1	TGCAGTGCCTCCGGGGGGACCTTAAACACTGAAGCTTTCTTT	CSASGGTLNTEAFF
TRBJ2-1	TRBD2	-	TRBV7-8	TGTGCCAGCAGCCCTAGCGGGAGGGAGGTTGAGCAGTTCTTC	CASSPSGREVEQFF
TRBJ1-4	-	many	TRBV20-1	TGCAGTGCTACAGGGTATGAAAAACTGTTTTTT	CSATGYEKLFF
TRBJ1-1	TRBD1	many	TRBV28	TGTGCCAGCACAACCCCCAACAGGGGACTGGAAGCTTTCTTT	CASTTPNRGLEAFF
TRBJ2-7	-	many	TRBV5-1	TGCGCCAGCAGCCCCCGTTCCTCCAACAGCTCCTACGAGCAGTACTTC	CASSPRSSNSSYEQYF
TRBJ2-1	TRBD1	many	TRBV10-3	TGTGCCATCAGTGATTCTGGACAGGCCGTCTACAATGAGCAGTTCTTC	CAISDSGQAVYNEQFF
TRBJ1-5	TRBD1	once	TRBV20-1	TGCATTGCCCGACAGGGGGCAGGAGCCCAGCATTTT	CIARQGAGAQHF
TRBJ1-4	-	many	TRBV3-1	TGTGCCAGCAGCCAATCCGGGGGGAAACTGTTTTTT	CASSQSGGKLFF
TRBJ2-7	TRBD1	-	TRBV28	TGTGCCAGCAGAGCCCGGGACAGCCGCTACGAGCAGTACTTC	CASRARDSRYEQYF
TRBJ1-6	-	-	TRBV5-1	TGCGCCAGCAACCTCACGGGAGACTATAATTCACCCCTCCACTTT	CASNLTGDYNSPLHF
TRBJ1-4	-	many	TRBV27	TGTGCCAGCAAGGGACGGGAAAAACTGTTTTTT	CASKGREKLFF
TRBJ2-5	TRBD1	many	TRBV18	TGTGCCAGCTCACCGAACCAGGGGGTCGGGGAGACCCAGTACTTC	CASSPNQGVGETQYF
TRBJ2-7	-	many	TRBV12-3/TRBV12-4	TGTGCCAGCAGTCCAAGTCCGGGACGGGGGTACGAGCAGTACTTC	CASSPSPGRGYEQYF
TRBJ2-2	-	-	TRBV6-1	TGTGCCAGTCTCGGACTCGGGGCAGGCGCCACCGGGGAGCTGTTTTTT	CASLGLGAGATGELFF